Shown below are 19 T cell receptor beta chains from a single sample sequenced in a study of blood T cells in healthy people across ages. A second PCR, run for roughly 7 to 11 cycles, used a sample-barcoded 5' primer plus a J-beta primer mix. TCRdb called the 5' RACE reads again in MiXCR, with one record for every CDR3 protein. The repertoire includes about 1.1 million distinct CDR3 sequences, more than 30% of them detected once, and around 13% sits in the top ten. Sequenced sample: blood. Receptors originate from a man younger than 35 in good health.

The rearrangement joins TRBV5-6 to TRBJ1-1; possible D gene TRBD1, 5 bases. CDR3 length: 13 amino acids. Germline V CDR1 and CDR2: SGHDT, YYEEEE. V was trimmed by 4 bases and J by 5 bases, leaving 12 bases between them. In DNA form, the CDR3 reads TGTGCCAGCAGCAGGGGTCGGGGAACTGAAGCTTTCTTT. Its protein product is CASSRGRGTEAFF.

The V gene is TRBV6-1, the J gene TRBJ2-1; the match to TRBD2 covers 10 bases. The CDR3 contains 15 residues. Germline V gives CDR1 MNHNS, CDR2 SASEGT. The junction had 12 bases not matched to a gene; V was cut back by 9 bases and J by 7 bases. CDR3 sequence (DNA): TGTGCCAGTGAAGGATTAGCGGGGGGCTTAAATGAGCAGTTCTTC. It specifies CASEGLAGGLNEQFF.

The chain carries TRBV6-2 or TRBV6-3 and TRBJ1-2, with a possible D match to TRBD1 (5 bases). The CDR3 consists of 13 residues. The V gene lost 5 bases and the J gene lost 4 bases, with 11 bases spanning the gap. Germline V gene data show CDR1 as MNHEY and CDR2 as SVGEGT. CDR3 sequence reads: CASSGDGVYGYTF. The CDR3, as DNA: TGTGCCAGCAGTGGGGACGGAGTCTATGGCTACACCTTC.

The CDR3 reads CASSQEPLGTDTQYF. In DNA form, the CDR3 reads TGCGCCAGCAGCCAAGAACCCTTGGGAACAGATACGCAGTATTTT. V gene TRBV4-3 combines with J gene TRBJ2-3; no reliable D call. CDR1 LGHNA and CDR2 YSLEER come from the germline V gene. The CDR3 has 15 amino acids. Trimming shortened V by 0 bases and J by 3 bases, and 10 bases separated the two germline ends.

Comments on this clonotype: Germline is not matched at one junction end, which may reflect a read error. This rearrangement joins TRBV7-7 to TRBJ2-5; D is possibly TRBD2 (6 bases). This CDR3 has 14 amino acids. CDR1 SSHAT and CDR2 FNYEAQ come from the germline V gene (reference sequence). The CDR3 protein is CASSSGTLGNEQYF. DNA of the CDR3: TGTGCTAGCAGCTCGGGGACTTTGGGCAATGAGCAGTACTTC.

This clonotype turned up a few times. This rearrangement joins TRBV12-3 or TRBV12-4 to TRBJ1-1; D might be TRBD1 (5 bases). This CDR3 is 13 amino acids long. Here the CDR3 reads CAIQGSTNTEAFF. CDR3 coding DNA: TGTGCTATCCAGGGTTCCACGAACACTGAAGCTTTCTTT.

This clonotype was detected only a few times. The chain joins TRBV20-1 to TRBJ1-2, with 12 bases that match TRBD1. After removal of 5 bases from V and 7 bases from J, the junction contained 11 bases not matched to a gene. This CDR3 comprises 15 residues. Per the germline V gene, CDR1 is DFQATT and CDR2 is SNEGSKA (reference sequence). The CDR3: CSAQPGQGALGGYTF. The CDR3 bases are TGCAGTGCTCAGCCGGGACAGGGGGCGCTTGGTGGCTACACCTTC.

The chain couples TRBV7-2 to TRBJ1-6; tentative D call: TRBD1 (5 bases). Deletions cut 2 bases from V and 8 bases from J, with 10 bases between. Looked up from germline, CDR1 is SGHTA and CDR2 is FQGNSA. This CDR3 region has 14 residues. The CDR3 here is CASSLRGADSPLHF. The CDR3 coding sequence is TGTGCCAGCAGCTTAAGAGGGGCGGATTCACCCCTCCACTTT.

J is TRBJ2-1 and V is TRBV12-3 or TRBV12-4, with D perhaps matching TRBD1 (6 bases). The length of the CDR3 is 16 residues. V dropped 5 bases and J dropped 6 bases, with 20 bases sitting between them. This CDR3 reads CASSVLDRVGSNEQFF. The CDR3 coding sequence is TGTGCCAGCAGTGTATTGGACAGAGTGGGTAGCAATGAGCAGTTCTTC.

V and J are TRBV12-3 or TRBV12-4 and TRBJ1-5; 8 nucleotides agree with TRBD1. CDR3 size: 17 residues. With 3 bases clipped from V and 8 bases from J, the junction kept 15 bases outside the gene matches. CDR3 nucleotides: TGTGCCAGCAGTTTTCGGGACAGGCATATGGGGGAAGAGCCCCAGCATTTT. Translation gives CASSFRDRHMGEEPQHF.

This clonotype was counted only a few times. The gene calls are TRBV12-3 or TRBV12-4 and TRBJ2-7; TRBD1 agrees at 7 bases. The CDR3 contains 15 residues. The J segment lost 7 bases and the V segment lost 7 bases, leaving 16 bases of the junction unmatched. The CDR3 bases are TGTGCCAGCAACGACCAGGGGGTAGGGGACAATGAGCAGTACTTC. Protein: CASNDQGVGDNEQYF.

With regard to this clonotype: One base away lies a much larger clone, so this may be a sequencing read error. The gene calls are TRBV7-2 and TRBJ2-3, with 9 nucleotides matching TRBD1. Germline V CDR1 and CDR2: SGHTA, FQGNSA. This CDR3 is built from 16 residues. CDR3 sequence reads: CASSTAGTGNTDRQYF. The DNA for the CDR3 is TGTGCCAGCAGCACCGCCGGGACAGGGAACACAGATAGGCAGTATTTT. The full variable domain, in which reference TRBV7-2 and TRBJ2-3 provide the parts outside the CDR3, is GAGVSQSPSNKVTEKGKDVELRCDPISGHTALYWYRQSLGQGLEFLIYFQGNSAPDKSGLPSDRFSAERTGGSVSTLTIQRTQQEDSAVYLCASSTAGTGNTDRQYFGPGTRLTVL.

This clonotype was counted a few times. This chain joins TRBV27 and TRBJ2-1, with 11 bases identical to TRBD1. Germline lookup yields CDR1 MNHEY and CDR2 SMNVEV (reference sequence). The CDR3 is made up of 13 amino acids. The ends lost 5 bases at V and 9 bases at J; junction bases unmatched: 3. The CDR3 loop is CASSTGQGGEQFF. The CDR3 nucleotides are TGTGCCAGCAGTACGGGACAGGGGGGTGAGCAGTTCTTC.

This clonotype has more than one count but fewer than ten. J is TRBJ2-1 and V is TRBV5-1, with 11 bases aligning to TRBD2. Germline V gene lookup returns CDR1 SGHRS and CDR2 YFSETQ. The CDR3 covers 17 residues. Germline trimming cut 4 bases from V and 6 bases from J; bases unmatched to any gene: 12. CDR3 protein: CASSRFHSGGAGNEQFF. CDR3 in DNA: TGCGCCAGCAGCCGGTTTCATAGCGGGGGGGCGGGCAATGAGCAGTTCTTC.

The chain uses TRBV6-5 and TRBJ2-5; weak D call: TRBD2 (5 bases). The CDR3 has 15 amino acids. Germline loops: CDR1 MNHEY, CDR2 SVGAGI. Trimming cost V 2 bases and J 2 bases, with 12 bases left between them. CDR3 loop: CASSYPARVQETQYF. The CDR3 DNA sequence: TGTGCCAGCAGTTACCCGGCGAGGGTTCAAGAGACCCAGTACTTC.

This clonotype was observed a few times. This chain joins TRBV4-2 and TRBJ2-7; no clear D gene. Germline CDR1 is LGHNA and CDR2 is YNFKEQ. CDR3 size: 10 residues. Trimming stripped 0 bases from V and 12 bases from J, with 6 bases between. In DNA form, the CDR3 reads TGTGCCAGCAGCCAAGATCGTTCGTACTTC. It yields the protein CASSQDRSYF.

This clonotype was seen repeatedly, ten times or more. The rearrangement links TRBV27 to TRBJ2-3, with 9 positions matching TRBD2. J was trimmed by 5 bases and V by 3 bases; bases with no gene match: 6. The CDR3 is 15 amino acids. Looked up from germline, CDR1 is MNHEY and CDR2 is SMNVEV (reference sequence). The DNA of the CDR3 is TGTGCCAGCAGTTTTAGGGCGGGGGGGGTAGATACGCAGTATTTT. It is translated as CASSFRAGGVDTQYF.

The chain employs TRBV14 and TRBJ2-1; D is perhaps TRBD2 (6 bases). The CDR3 extends over 16 amino acids. The ends were cut back, 0 bases at V and 4 bases at J, with 13 bases in the middle. Germline CDR1 is SGHDN and CDR2 is FVKESK. CDR3 region: CASSQDGDSFYNEQFF. CDR3 sequence (DNA): TGTGCCAGCAGCCAAGATGGGGACTCTTTTTACAATGAGCAGTTCTTC.

The chain links TRBV12-3 or TRBV12-4 to TRBJ2-5; D is uncertain. The CDR3 is 13 amino acids. Trimming shortened V by 2 bases and J by 2 bases, and 6 bases separated the two germline ends. The CDR3 bases are TGTGCCAGCAGTTTATGGCAGCAAGAGACCCAGTACTTC. It yields the protein CASSLWQQETQYF.